This entry concerns a single TCR beta chain. Antigen: not known. Here immunoSEQ multiplex PCR was the method, and the copy in TCRdb shows in-frame clones only, minus some. The sample contains approximately 120,000 clones, about 89% of which appear only once. The length of the CDR3 is 13 residues. Germline-derived CDR1 and CDR2 are KGHSH and LQKENI. V shed 6 bases and J shed 8 bases, with 13 bases lying between them. This sample stems from a study of T cell responses to AZD1222 COVID-19 vaccine. Across the study: Second doses were pooled across both intervals (about 4 or about 12 weeks). Study results and caveats: Breadth and depth of Spike-specific TCRs rose after two AZD1222 doses. There were repertoire samples only from the period after the peak T cell response. A mostly white British donor set with more females was recruited, and clonal diversity was possibly underestimated.

This chain uses TRBV18 with TRBJ1-4; no reliable D call. The sample here was peripheral blood, taken on day 0 of AZD1222 vaccination. The TCR sequence derives from an adult in good health. This CDR3 is CASSSATLEKLFF. CDR3 DNA: TGTGCCAGCTCCTCCGCGACTTTGGAAAAACTGTTTTTT.